This TCR beta chain was captured by sequencing in a study of tumor-infiltrating lymphocytes in primary liver carcinoma. On the study more broadly: Primary liver carcinomas in the patients were surgically resected. Those enrolled were patients of both sexes, who were aged 30 to 69 years. Every sample contained roughly 3.65 to 7.13 million productive TCRbeta reads, and these numbers were similar from one tissue type to another. General study findings and limits: Tumors had a top-250-clone fraction that was significantly higher than blood (p = 0.039).

There are a few counts of this clonotype. Antigen: not known. Extraction also yielded germline DNA, while blood RNA was obtained from unsorted whole blood. The template, about 540 ng total RNA, yielded TCR beta cDNA made with a constant-region primer. Nested multiplex PCR, run for three rounds with slightly modified ARM-PCR, yielded TCR beta libraries. PCR rounds one and two used TRBV1-TRBV30 forward primers with a C-beta reverse primer for around 11 cycles each. TCRdb reprocessed the multiplex PCR reads via MiXCR and lists one record per CDR3 protein. The repertoire holds 320,000 or so distinct CDR3 sequences, with approximately 60% as singletons. Trimming took 2 bases from V and 6 from J, leaving 3 bases between them. Germline V gene data show CDR1 as MNHEY and CDR2 as SVGEGT. The CDR3 runs to 11 residues.

The TCR originated in a man aged 40-55 years with primary liver carcinoma and hepatitis B virus infection. Sequenced: peripheral blood. This rearrangement joins TRBV6-2 or TRBV6-3 to TRBJ2-3; D is uncertain. This chain's CDR3 is CASSYHDTQYF. For the CDR3, the DNA is TGTGCCAGCAGTTACCATGATACGCAGTATTTT.